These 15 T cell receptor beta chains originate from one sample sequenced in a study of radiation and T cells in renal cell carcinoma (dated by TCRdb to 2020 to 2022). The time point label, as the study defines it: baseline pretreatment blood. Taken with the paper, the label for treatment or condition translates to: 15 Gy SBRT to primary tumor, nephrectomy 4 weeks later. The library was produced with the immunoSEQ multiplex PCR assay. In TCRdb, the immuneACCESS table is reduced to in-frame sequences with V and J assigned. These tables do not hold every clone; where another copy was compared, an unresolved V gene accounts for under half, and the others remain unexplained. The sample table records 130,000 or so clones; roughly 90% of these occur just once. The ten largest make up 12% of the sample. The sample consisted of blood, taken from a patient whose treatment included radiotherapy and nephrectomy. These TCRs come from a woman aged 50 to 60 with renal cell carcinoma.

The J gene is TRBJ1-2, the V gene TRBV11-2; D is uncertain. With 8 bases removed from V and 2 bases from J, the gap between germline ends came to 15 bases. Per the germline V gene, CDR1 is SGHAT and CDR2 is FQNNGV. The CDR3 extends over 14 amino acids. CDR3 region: CASHQRGTNYGYTF. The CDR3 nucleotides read TGTGCCAGCCACCAACGGGGTACGAACTATGGCTACACCTTC.

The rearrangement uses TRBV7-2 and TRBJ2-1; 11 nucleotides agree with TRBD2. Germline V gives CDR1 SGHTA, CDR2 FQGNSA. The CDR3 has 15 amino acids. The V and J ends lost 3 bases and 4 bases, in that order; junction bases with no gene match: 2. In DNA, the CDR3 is TGTGCCAGCAGCTTGACTAGCGGGATATACAATGAGCAGTTCTTC. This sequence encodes CASSLTSGIYNEQFF.

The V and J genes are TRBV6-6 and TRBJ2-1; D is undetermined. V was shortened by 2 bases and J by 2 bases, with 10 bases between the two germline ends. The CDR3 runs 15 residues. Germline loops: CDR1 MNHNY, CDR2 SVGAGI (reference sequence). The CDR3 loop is CASSYNPGPYNEQFF. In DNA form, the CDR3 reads TGTGCCAGCAGTTACAACCCTGGCCCCTACAATGAGCAGTTCTTC.

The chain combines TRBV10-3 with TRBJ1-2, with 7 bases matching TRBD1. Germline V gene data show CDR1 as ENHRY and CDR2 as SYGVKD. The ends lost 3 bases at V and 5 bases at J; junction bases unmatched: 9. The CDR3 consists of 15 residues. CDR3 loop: CAISEYDRAGYGYTF. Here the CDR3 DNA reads TGTGCCATCAGTGAATATGACAGGGCTGGTTATGGCTACACCTTC.

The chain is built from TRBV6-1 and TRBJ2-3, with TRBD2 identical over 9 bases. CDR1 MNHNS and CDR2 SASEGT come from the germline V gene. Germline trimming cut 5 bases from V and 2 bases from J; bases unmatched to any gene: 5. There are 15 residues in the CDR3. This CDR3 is CASSIPGLATDTQYF. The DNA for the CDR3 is TGTGCCAGCAGTATTCCGGGACTAGCCACAGATACGCAGTATTTT.

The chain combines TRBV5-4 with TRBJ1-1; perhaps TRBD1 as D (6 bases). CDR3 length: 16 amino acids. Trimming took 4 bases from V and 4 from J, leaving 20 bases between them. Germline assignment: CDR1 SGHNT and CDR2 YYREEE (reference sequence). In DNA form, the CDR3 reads TGTGCCAGCAGCGTGGACAGTATTCTCGTCGGCACTGAAGCTTTCTTT. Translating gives CASSVDSILVGTEAFF.

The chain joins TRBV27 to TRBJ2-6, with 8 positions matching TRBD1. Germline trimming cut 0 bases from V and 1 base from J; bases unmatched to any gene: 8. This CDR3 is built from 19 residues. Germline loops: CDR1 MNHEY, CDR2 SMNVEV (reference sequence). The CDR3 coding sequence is TGTGCCAGCAGTTTATCGGAGCTTTACAGGGGGTCTGGGGCCAACGTCCTGACTTTC. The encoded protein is CASSLSELYRGSGANVLTF.

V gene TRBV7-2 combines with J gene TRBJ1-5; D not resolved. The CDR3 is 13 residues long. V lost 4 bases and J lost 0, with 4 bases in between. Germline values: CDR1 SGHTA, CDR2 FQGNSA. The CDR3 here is CASSSFSNQPQHF. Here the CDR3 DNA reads TGTGCCAGCAGCTCGTTTAGCAATCAGCCCCAGCATTTT.

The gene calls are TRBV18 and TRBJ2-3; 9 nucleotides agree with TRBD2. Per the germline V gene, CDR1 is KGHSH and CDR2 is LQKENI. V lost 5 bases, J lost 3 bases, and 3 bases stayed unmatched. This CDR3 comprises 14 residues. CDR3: CASSGGGATDTQYF. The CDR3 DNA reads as TGTGCCAGCTCAGGCGGGGGGGCGACAGATACGCAGTATTTT.

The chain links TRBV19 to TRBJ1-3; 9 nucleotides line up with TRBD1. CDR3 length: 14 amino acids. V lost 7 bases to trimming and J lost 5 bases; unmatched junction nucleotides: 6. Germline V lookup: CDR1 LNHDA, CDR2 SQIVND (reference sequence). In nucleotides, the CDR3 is TGTGCCAGTACCGGGACAGGGAGAAGAAACACCATATATTTT. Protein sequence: CASTGTGRRNTIYF.

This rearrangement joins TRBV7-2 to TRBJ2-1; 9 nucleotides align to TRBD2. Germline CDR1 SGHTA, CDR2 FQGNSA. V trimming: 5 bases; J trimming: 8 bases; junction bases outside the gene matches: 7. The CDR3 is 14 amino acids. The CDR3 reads CASSEGLAFYEQFF. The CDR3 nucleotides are TGTGCCAGCAGCGAGGGACTAGCTTTCTATGAGCAGTTCTTC.

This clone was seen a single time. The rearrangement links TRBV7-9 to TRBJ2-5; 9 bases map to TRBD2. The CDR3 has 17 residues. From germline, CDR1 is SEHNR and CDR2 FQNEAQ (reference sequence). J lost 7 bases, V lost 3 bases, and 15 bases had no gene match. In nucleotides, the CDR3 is TGTGCCAGCAGCTTTGGAGGCGCGCGGGGGGGCGATACGACCCAGTACTTC. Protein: CASSFGGARGGDTTQYF.

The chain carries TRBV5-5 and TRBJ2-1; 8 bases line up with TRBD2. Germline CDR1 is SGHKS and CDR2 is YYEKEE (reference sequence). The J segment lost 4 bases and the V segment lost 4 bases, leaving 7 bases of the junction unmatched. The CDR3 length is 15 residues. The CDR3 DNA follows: TGTGCCAGCAGCCGCTCCGGGGGGGAGTACAATGAGCAGTTCTTC. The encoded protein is CASSRSGGEYNEQFF.

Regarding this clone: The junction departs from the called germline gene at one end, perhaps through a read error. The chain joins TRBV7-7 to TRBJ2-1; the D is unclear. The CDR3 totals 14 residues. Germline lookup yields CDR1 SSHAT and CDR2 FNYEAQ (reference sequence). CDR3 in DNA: TGTGCTAGCAGCTTAGCCGGCGCACCCAATGAGCAGTTCTTC. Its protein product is CASSLAGAPNEQFF.

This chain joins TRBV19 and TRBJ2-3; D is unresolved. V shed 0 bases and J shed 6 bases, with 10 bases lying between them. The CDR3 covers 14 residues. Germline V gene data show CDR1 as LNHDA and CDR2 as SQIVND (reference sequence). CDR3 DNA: TGTGCCAGTAGTATAGACACTGACTCCGATACGCAGTATTTT. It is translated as CASSIDTDSDTQYF.